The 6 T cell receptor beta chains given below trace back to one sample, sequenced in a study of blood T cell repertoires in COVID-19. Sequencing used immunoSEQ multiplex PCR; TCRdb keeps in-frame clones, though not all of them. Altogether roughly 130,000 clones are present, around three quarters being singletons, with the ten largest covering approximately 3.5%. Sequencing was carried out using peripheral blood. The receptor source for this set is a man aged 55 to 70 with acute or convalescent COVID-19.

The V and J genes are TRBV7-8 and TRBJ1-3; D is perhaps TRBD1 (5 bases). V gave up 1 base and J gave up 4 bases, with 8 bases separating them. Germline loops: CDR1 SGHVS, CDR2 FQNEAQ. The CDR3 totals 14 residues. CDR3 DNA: TGTGCCAGCAGCTTAGGGGGCAGCGGAAACACCATATATTTT. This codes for CASSLGGSGNTIYF.

This CDR3 reads CASSAPREGGRETQYF. The DNA of the CDR3 is TGTGCCAGTAGTGCCCCGCGGGAGGGAGGCAGGGAGACCCAGTACTTC. V gene TRBV19 combines with J gene TRBJ2-5; 9 bases agree with TRBD2. Germline V lookup: CDR1 LNHDA, CDR2 SQIVND (reference sequence). V was pared by 5 bases and J by 5 bases, with 12 bases of the junction left unmatched. The CDR3 is 16 residues long.

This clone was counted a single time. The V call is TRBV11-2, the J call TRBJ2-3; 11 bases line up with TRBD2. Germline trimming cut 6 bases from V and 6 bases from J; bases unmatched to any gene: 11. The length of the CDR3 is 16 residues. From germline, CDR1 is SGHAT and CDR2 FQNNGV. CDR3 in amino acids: CASRPLAGALLDTQYF. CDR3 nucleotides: TGTGCCAGCAGGCCACTAGCGGGAGCCCTCTTGGATACGCAGTATTTT. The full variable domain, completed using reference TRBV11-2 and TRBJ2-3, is EAGVAQSPRYKIIEKRQSVAFWCNPISGHATLYWYQQILGQGPKLLIQFQNNGVVDDSQLPKDRFSAERLKGVDSTLKIQPAKLEDSAVYLCASRPLAGALLDTQYFGPGTRLTVL.

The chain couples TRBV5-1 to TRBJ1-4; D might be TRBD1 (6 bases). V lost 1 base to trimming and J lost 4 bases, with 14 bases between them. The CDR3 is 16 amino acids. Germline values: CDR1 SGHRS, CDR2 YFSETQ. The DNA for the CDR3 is TGCGCCAGCAGCTTGTCCGCGACAGGTCTTAATGAAAAACTGTTTTTT. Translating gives CASSLSATGLNEKLFF.

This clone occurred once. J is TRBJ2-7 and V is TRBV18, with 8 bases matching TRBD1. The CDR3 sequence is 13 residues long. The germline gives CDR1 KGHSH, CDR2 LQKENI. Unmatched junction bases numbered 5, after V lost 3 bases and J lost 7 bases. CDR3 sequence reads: CASSPDRAGEQYF. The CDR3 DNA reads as TGTGCCAGCTCACCGGACAGGGCAGGGGAGCAGTACTTC.

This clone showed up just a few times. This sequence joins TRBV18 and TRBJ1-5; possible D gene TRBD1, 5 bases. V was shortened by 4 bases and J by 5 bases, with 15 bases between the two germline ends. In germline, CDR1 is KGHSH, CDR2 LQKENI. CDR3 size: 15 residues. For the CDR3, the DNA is TGTGCCAGCTCACTACCGGGGGGAACGGATCAGCCCCAGCATTTT. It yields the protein CASSLPGGTDQPQHF.